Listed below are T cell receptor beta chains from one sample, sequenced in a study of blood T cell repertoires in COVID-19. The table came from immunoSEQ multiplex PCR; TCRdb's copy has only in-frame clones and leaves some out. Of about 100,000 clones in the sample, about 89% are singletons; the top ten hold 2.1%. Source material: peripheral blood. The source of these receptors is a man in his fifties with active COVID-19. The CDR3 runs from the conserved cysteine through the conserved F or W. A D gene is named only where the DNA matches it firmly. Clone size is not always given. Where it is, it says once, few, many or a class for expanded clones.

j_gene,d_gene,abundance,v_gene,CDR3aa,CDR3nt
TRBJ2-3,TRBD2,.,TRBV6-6,CASSKRPGLAGVKSSTDTQYF,TGTGCCAGCAGCAAGAGACCGGGACTAGCGGGGGTGAAATCTAGCACAGATACGCAGTATTTT
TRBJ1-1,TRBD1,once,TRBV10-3,CASWTGPYMSDEAFF,TGTGCCAGCTGGACAGGACCCTATATGTCCGATGAAGCTTTCTTT
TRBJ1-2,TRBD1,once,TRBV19,CASMGTGQEPNYGYTF,TGTGCCAGTATGGGGACCGGACAGGAGCCTAACTATGGCTACACCTTC
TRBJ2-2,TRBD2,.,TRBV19,CASSIDGLAGSNTGELFF,TGTGCCAGTAGTATAGATGGGCTAGCGGGATCGAACACCGGGGAGCTGTTTTTT
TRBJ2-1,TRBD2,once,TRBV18,CASSPRTSGGTYNEQFF,TGTGCCAGCTCACCGCGGACTAGCGGGGGGACCTACAATGAGCAGTTCTTC
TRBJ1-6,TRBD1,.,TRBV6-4,CASSDPGQGVYSPLHF,TGTGCCAGCAGTGACCCGGGACAGGGGGTTTATTCACCCCTCCACTTT
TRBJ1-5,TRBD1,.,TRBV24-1,CATSSGGGQPQHF,TGTGCCACCAGTTCAGGGGGCGGTCAGCCCCAGCATTTT
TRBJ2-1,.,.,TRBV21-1,CASSHSGEEYNEQFF,TGTGCCAGCAGCCACTCCGGGGAAGAGTACAATGAGCAGTTCTTC
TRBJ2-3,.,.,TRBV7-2,CASSLESSLAIDTQYF,TGTGCCAGCAGCTTAGAGAGTTCACTAGCAATAGATACGCAGTATTTT
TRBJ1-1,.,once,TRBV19,CASNPGRLNTEAFF,TGTGCCAGTAACCCGGGTCGCTTGAACACTGAAGCTTTCTTT
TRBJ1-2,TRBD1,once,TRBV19,CASSSDRAPLSYGYTF,TGTGCCAGTAGTTCAGACAGGGCCCCACTGTCCTATGGCTACACCTTC
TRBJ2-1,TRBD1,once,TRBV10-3,CAISTTGGYNEQFF,TGTGCCATCAGCACGACAGGGGGCTACAATGAGCAGTTCTTC
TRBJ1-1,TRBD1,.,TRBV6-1,CASSERVQGAEAFF,TGTGCCAGCAGTGAACGGGTGCAGGGGGCTGAAGCTTTCTTT
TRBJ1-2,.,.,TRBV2,CASNQDRTNYGYTF,TGTGCCAGCAACCAGGACAGAACTAACTATGGCTACACCTTC
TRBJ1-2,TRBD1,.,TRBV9,CASSAETGQTNYGYTF,TGTGCCAGCAGCGCTGAGACGGGACAGACTAACTATGGCTACACCTTC
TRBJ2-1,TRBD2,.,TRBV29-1,CSVRTSGESVVQFF,TGCAGCGTGCGGACTAGCGGGGAATCGGTCGTGCAGTTCTTC
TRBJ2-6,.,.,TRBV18,CASSPADSGANVLTF,TGTGCCAGCTCACCAGCGGATTCTGGGGCCAACGTCCTGACTTTC
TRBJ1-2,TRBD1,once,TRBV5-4,CASSAFTGGDYGYTF,TGTGCCAGCAGCGCGTTTACAGGGGGCGACTATGGCTACACCTTC
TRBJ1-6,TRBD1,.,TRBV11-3,CASSKDRVSPLHF,TGTGCCAGCAGCAAGGACAGGGTTTCACCCCTCCACTTT
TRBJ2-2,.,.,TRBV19,CASKEEVNTGELFF,TGTGCCAGTAAGGAGGAAGTTAACACCGGGGAGCTGTTTTTT
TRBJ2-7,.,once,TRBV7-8,CASSGRNSYEQYF,TGTGCCAGCAGCGGGAGAAACTCCTACGAGCAGTACTTC
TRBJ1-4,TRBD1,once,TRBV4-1,CASSQGRGQTNEKLFF,TGCGCCAGCAGCCAAGGGAGGGGGCAAACTAATGAAAAACTGTTTTTT
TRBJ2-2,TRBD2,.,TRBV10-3,CAISEIDSGWNTGELFF,TGTGCCATCAGTGAGATCGATAGCGGGTGGAACACCGGGGAGCTGTTTTTT
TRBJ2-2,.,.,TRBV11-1,CASSSNRNTGELFF,TGTGCCAGCAGCTCCAACAGGAACACCGGGGAGCTGTTTTTT
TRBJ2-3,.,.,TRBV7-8,CASSLRPGDTDTQYF,TGTGCCAGCAGCTTAAGGCCGGGGGACACAGATACGCAGTATTTT
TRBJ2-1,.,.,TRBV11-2,CASSLAPSSGYSYNEQFF,TGTGCCAGCAGCTTAGCCCCCTCGAGCGGGTACTCCTACAATGAGCAGTTCTTC
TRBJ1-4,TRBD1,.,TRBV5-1,CASSASRDRGEKLFF,TGCGCCAGCAGCGCCAGCCGGGACAGGGGTGAAAAACTGTTTTTT
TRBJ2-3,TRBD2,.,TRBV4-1,CASSRRAGGRTDTQYF,TGCGCCAGCAGCCGCCGAGCGGGGGGGCGTACAGATACGCAGTATTTT
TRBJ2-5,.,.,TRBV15,CATSRDSGWAGQETQYF,TGTGCCACCAGCAGAGATTCAGGCTGGGCAGGCCAAGAGACCCAGTACTTC
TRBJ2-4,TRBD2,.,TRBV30,CAWSVRTSGSAGIQYF,TGTGCCTGGAGTGTACGGACTAGCGGGAGTGCGGGCATTCAGTACTTC
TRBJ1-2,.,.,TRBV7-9,CASSLGEGNGYTF,TGTGCCAGCAGCTTAGGCGAGGGTAACGGCTACACCTTC
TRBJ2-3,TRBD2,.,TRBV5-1,CASRWTSGSTDTQYF,TGCGCCAGCAGGTGGACTAGCGGGAGCACAGATACGCAGTATTTT
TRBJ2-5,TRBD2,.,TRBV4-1,CASSQGVAGGPETQYF,TGCGCCAGCAGCCAAGGGGTAGCGGGGGGGCCAGAGACCCAGTACTTC
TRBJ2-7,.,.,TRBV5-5,CASSFGGTDSYEQYF,TGTGCCAGCAGCTTTGGGGGGACGGACTCCTACGAGCAGTACTTC
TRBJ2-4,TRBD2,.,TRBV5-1,CASSLALSSGGENIQYF,TGCGCCAGCAGCTTGGCCCTGAGTAGCGGGGGTGAAAACATTCAGTACTTC